Below, 19 T cell receptor beta chains from the same sample are listed, as sequenced in a study of Ad26.COV2.S vaccination and SARS-CoV-2 variants. Treatment denoted: approximately 18 received Ad26.COV2.S at low or high dose, single or two shots; about 5 received placebo; per-sample allocation not given. At day 63 after the first vaccine or placebo injection, samples were drawn. This table comes from immunoSEQ multiplex PCR, and its TCRdb copy is limited to in-frame clones, with some not included. The sample carries over 250,000 clones, 80% to 90% recorded once. This specimen was peripheral blood, taken in a trial of Ad26.COV2.S vaccine versus placebo. Receptor source: a person between 18 and 65 years old who received the Ad26.COV2.S COVID-19 vaccine or a placebo.

This clone is a singleton in its sample. The chain is built from TRBV7-9 and TRBJ1-5; no firm D call. Germline V lookup: CDR1 SEHNR, CDR2 FQNEAQ (reference sequence). Trimming cost V 3 bases and J 9 bases, with 9 bases left between them. CDR3 length equals 12 residues. The CDR3: CASSLDGGPQHF. CDR3 DNA sequence: TGTGCCAGCAGCTTGGACGGCGGGCCCCAGCATTTT.

This clone has just a few counts. The chain is built from TRBV6-2 or TRBV6-3 and TRBJ1-2; D gene uncertain. The CDR3 has 13 residues. Germline CDR1 reads MNHEY; CDR2 reads SVGEGT. Trimming removed 2 bases at V and 2 bases at J, with 6 bases between. CDR3 sequence: CASSYGENYGYTF. The CDR3 DNA follows: TGTGCCAGCAGTTACGGGGAGAACTATGGCTACACCTTC.

This clone was seen only a few times. This chain joins TRBV5-1 and TRBJ2-2; D gene uncertain. The V gene's germline CDR1 is SGHRS and CDR2 YFSETQ. The CDR3 spans 15 residues. Trimming shortened V by 4 bases and J by 0 bases, and 10 bases separated the two germline ends. The CDR3 bases are TGCGCCAGCAGCCCACCAACCGCGAACACCGGGGAGCTGTTTTTT. Amino acid sequence: CASSPPTANTGELFF.

The chain joins TRBV28 to TRBJ1-5; D gene unclear. Germline assignment: CDR1 MDHEN and CDR2 SYDVKM. V lost 8 bases to trimming and J lost 7 bases, with 12 bases between them. The CDR3 covers 12 residues. As DNA, the CDR3 is TGTGCCAGCGACGAGGGTTTCCAGCCCCAGCATTTT. It codes for CASDEGFQPQHF.

This clone showed up just a few times. The chain uses TRBV7-6 and TRBJ1-1; D unclear. Trimming took off 1 base at V and 4 bases at J, with 13 bases between the two ends. Germline V lookup: CDR1 SGHVS, CDR2 FNYEAQ. The CDR3 is 15 amino acids. In nucleotides, the CDR3 is TGTGCCAGCAGCTTAGACAGTGCGACGGGCACTGAAGCTTTCTTT. Protein sequence: CASSLDSATGTEAFF.

This chain joins TRBV4-1 and TRBJ2-3; TRBD2 matches 8 bases. The junction had 5 bases not matched to a gene; V was cut back by 4 bases and J by 5 bases. The germline gives CDR1 MGHRA, CDR2 YSYEKL. This CDR3 is 14 amino acids long. The CDR3 sequence: CASSRGLAVDTQYF. In DNA form, the CDR3 reads TGCGCCAGCAGCCGAGGACTAGCAGTAGATACGCAGTATTTT.

The rearrangement uses TRBV6-5 and TRBJ1-2; a weak D match, TRBD1 (6 bases). CDR3 length: 14 residues. The germline V and J ends were trimmed by 6 bases and 8 bases, with 19 bases remaining between them. The germline V gene has CDR1 MNHEY and CDR2 SVGAGI. The CDR3 region is CASSRPGGAEGYTF. CDR3 DNA: TGTGCCAGCAGCCGCCCGGGGGGCGCGGAGGGCTACACCTTC.

In the case of this clone: Other DNA sequences in the same sample also yield this CDR3. This CDR3 reads CASSLAASFSGNTIYF. CDR3 sequence (DNA): TGTGCCAGCAGCTTAGCGGCGTCTTTCTCTGGAAACACCATATATTTT. V is TRBV7-9 and J is TRBJ1-3; D ambiguous. Per germline, CDR1 SEHNR and CDR2 FQNEAQ (reference sequence). Trimming took off 0 bases at V and 0 bases at J, with 9 bases between the two ends. CDR3 length: 16 residues. Drawing the rest from reference TRBV7-9 and TRBJ1-3, the complete variable domain is DTGVSQNPRHKITKRGQNVTFRCDPISEHNRLYWYRQTLGQGPEFLTYFQNEAQLEKSRLLSDRFSAERPKGSFSTLEIQRTEQGDSAMYLCASSLAASFSGNTIYFGEGSWLTVV.

This chain joins TRBV30 and TRBJ2-7; D is perhaps TRBD2 (5 bases). This CDR3 has 13 amino acids. Between the trimmed V and J ends, which lost 2 bases and 7 bases, there was a span of 15 bases. CDR1 is GTSNPN, CDR2 SVGIG, per germline (reference sequence). Here the CDR3 DNA reads TGTGCCTGGAGTCGTGGGAGTGTCCGGGAGCAGTACTTC. Its translation: CAWSRGSVREQYF.

The J gene is TRBJ2-5, the V gene TRBV7-2; TRBD2 matches 7 bases. The CDR3 totals 14 residues. Germline trimming cut 4 bases from V and 4 bases from J; bases unmatched to any gene: 6. Germline loops: CDR1 SGHTA, CDR2 FQGNSA. The DNA of the CDR3 is TGTGCCAGCAGCTGGGACTACCCTCGAGAGACCCAGTACTTC. It encodes CASSWDYPRETQYF.

The chain is built from TRBV30 and TRBJ1-4; maybe TRBD1 (6 bases). Trimming pared 3 bases from V and 6 bases from J, leaving 8 bases between. Germline CDR1 is GTSNPN and CDR2 is SVGIG (reference sequence). This CDR3 has 12 residues. Written as DNA, the CDR3 is TGTGCCTGGAGACAGGGAGATGAAAAACTGTTTTTT. Its protein product is CAWRQGDEKLFF.

This chain connects TRBV30 to TRBJ2-3; weak D call: TRBD1 (5 bases). Germline CDR1 is GTSNPN and CDR2 is SVGIG (reference sequence). Trimming cost V 3 bases and J 7 bases, with 14 bases left between them. The CDR3 loop spans 13 amino acids. CDR3 in amino acids: CAWRGGAVYTQYF. The CDR3 DNA reads TGTGCCTGGAGGGGTGGGGCAGTATATACGCAGTATTTT.

The genes are TRBV7-2 and TRBJ2-7; 13 bases map to TRBD2. The V gene's germline CDR1 is SGHTA and CDR2 FQGNSA. V was pared by 4 bases and J by 4 bases, with 7 bases of the junction left unmatched. This CDR3 comprises 16 residues. For the CDR3, the DNA is TGTGCCAGCAGCTCACCCCGACTAGCGGGGGGTTACGAGCAGTACTTC. Translating it yields CASSSPRLAGGYEQYF.

The chain is built from TRBV7-9 and TRBJ2-5, with TRBD1 identical over 10 bases. This CDR3 is built from 14 residues. Germline V lookup: CDR1 SEHNR, CDR2 FQNEAQ (reference sequence). V dropped 10 bases and J dropped 4; count of bases not matched to a gene: 9. DNA for the CDR3: TGTGCCACACGACAGGGGGCAGGAGTAGAGACCCAGTACTTC. It yields the protein CATRQGAGVETQYF. The entire variable domain, with the rest obtained from reference TRBV7-9 and TRBJ2-5, is as follows: DTGVSQNPRHKITKRGQNVTFRCDPISEHNRLYWYRQTLGQGPEFLTYFQNEAQLEKSRLLSDRFSAERPKGSFSTLEIQRTEQGDSAMYLCATRQGAGVETQYFGPGTRLLVL.

The rearrangement links TRBV6-5 to TRBJ2-1; TRBD1 matches at 7 bases. The trim removed 6 bases at V and 4 bases at J, leaving 0 bases unmatched. The CDR3 totals 12 residues. Germline lookup yields CDR1 MNHEY and CDR2 SVGAGI. DNA for the CDR3: TGTGCCAGCAGGGGACAGTACAATGAGCAGTTCTTC. It yields the protein CASRGQYNEQFF.

The chain links TRBV3-1 (or the pseudogene TRBV3-2) to TRBJ1-6, with 9 bases aligning to TRBD1. Per the germline V gene, CDR1 is LGHDT and CDR2 is YNNKEL (reference sequence). J was trimmed by 10 bases and V by 3 bases; bases with no gene match: 4. This CDR3 is 14 amino acids long. This chain's CDR3 is CASSHPTGGSPLHF. The DNA of the CDR3 is TGTGCCAGCAGCCACCCGACAGGGGGATCACCCCTCCACTTT.

The gene calls are TRBV6-5 and TRBJ2-5; 11 nucleotides match TRBD1. J was trimmed by 7 bases and V by 6 bases; bases with no gene match: 4. The length of the CDR3 is 13 residues. Germline V gene data show CDR1 as MNHEY and CDR2 as SVGAGI. The CDR3 sequence: CASRGTGGRTQYF. The CDR3 DNA reads TGTGCCAGCAGGGGGACAGGGGGTAGGACCCAGTACTTC.

The V gene is TRBV7-2, the J gene TRBJ1-2; weak D call: TRBD1 (5 bases). The CDR3 is 14 residues long. Per the germline V gene, CDR1 is SGHTA and CDR2 is FQGNSA. The ends were cut back, 2 bases at V and 4 bases at J, with 11 bases in the middle. The CDR3 nucleotides are TGTGCCAGCAGCTTATCCGGGGCCGCCTATGGCTACACCTTC. It codes for CASSLSGAAYGYTF.

The chain recombines TRBV18 with TRBJ2-6, with D possibly being TRBD1 (5 bases). Germline V gene lookup returns CDR1 KGHSH and CDR2 LQKENI. Trimming removed 1 base from V and 0 bases from J, with 10 bases in between. The CDR3 is made up of 17 amino acids. The CDR3 is CASSPQGLGSGANVLTF. The CDR3, as DNA: TGTGCCAGCTCACCACAGGGGTTGGGCTCTGGGGCCAACGTCCTGACTTTC.